This T cell receptor (delta chain) was identified during a study of human gamma delta and Vdelta1 T cells. TCRdb reanalysed the PCR reads via CATT. The sample gives 4,000 or so delta-chain clones, roughly 25% of which show up once; 69% is in the top ten. CDR3 length: 24 amino acids. Germline V gene sequence: CDR1 TSWWSYY, CDR2 QGS. For this clone: This could be a read error, since a much larger clone is one nucleotide away. Additional DNA sequences in this sample encode the identical CDR3.

The receptor's source is a human donor in good health. The chain recombines TRDV1 with TRDJ1, with 10 bases identical to TRDD3. The sequenced sample consisted of naive CD27+ Vdelta1 gamma-delta T cells from blood. The CDR3 region is CALGELHTPNFPGDTSLYTDKLIF. CDR3 in DNA: TGTGCTCTTGGGGAACTTCACACTCCTAACTTTCCGGGGGATACGTCCTTGTACACCGATAAACTCATTTTT.